These T cell receptor beta chains were read from a single sample in a study of T cells after somatic rescue of genetic block. Generated by immunoSEQ multiplex PCR, the TCRdb table keeps only in-frame clones and is missing some. The table records tens of thousands of clones, around 90% of them present only once. The sample taken for sequencing was peripheral blood mononuclear cells (PBMCs). All receptors derive from a woman younger than 35. The CDR3 runs from the conserved cysteine through the conserved F or W. Each record gives: CDR3 protein, CDR3 DNA, D gene, V gene, J gene, clone size. A D gene is named only where the DNA matches it firmly. Where a row states a size, it is once, few, many or the class of an expanded clone; other rows omit it.

cdr3_aa: CASSLGSRGYEQYF; cdr3_nt: TGTGCCAGCAGCTTAGGATCAAGGGGTTACGAGCAGTACTTC; d_call: -; v_call: TRBV11-3; j_call: TRBJ2-7; clone_size: -
cdr3_aa: CASTDRGPLKLFF; cdr3_nt: TGTGCCAGCACGGACAGGGGGCCGCTAAAACTGTTTTTT; d_call: TRBD1; v_call: TRBV7-8; j_call: TRBJ1-4; clone_size: -
cdr3_aa: CASSLLAGGPGNEQFF; cdr3_nt: TGTGCCAGCAGTTTATTAGCGGGAGGGCCTGGCAATGAGCAGTTCTTC; d_call: TRBD2; v_call: TRBV27; j_call: TRBJ2-1; clone_size: -
cdr3_aa: CSVEHRSGTSPEQFF; cdr3_nt: TGCAGCGTTGAACATAGATCCGGGACTTCCCCAGAGCAGTTCTTC; d_call: -; v_call: TRBV29-1; j_call: TRBJ2-1; clone_size: -
cdr3_aa: CASSFGLPVYNEQFF; cdr3_nt: TGTGCCAGCAGCTTCGGGCTCCCTGTGTACAATGAGCAGTTCTTC; d_call: -; v_call: TRBV11-2; j_call: TRBJ2-1; clone_size: -
cdr3_aa: CARGPPYEQYF; cdr3_nt: TGTGCCAGAGGGCCCCCCTACGAGCAGTACTTC; d_call: -; v_call: TRBV6-1; j_call: TRBJ2-7; clone_size: -
cdr3_aa: CAWSVRSQGGEQYF; cdr3_nt: TGTGCCTGGAGTGTAAGGTCGCAGGGGGGGGAGCAGTACTTC; d_call: -; v_call: TRBV30; j_call: TRBJ2-7; clone_size: -
cdr3_aa: CASSLLLAGITDTQYF; cdr3_nt: TGTGCCAGCAGTTTGTTATTAGCGGGGATCACAGATACGCAGTATTTT; d_call: TRBD2; v_call: TRBV27; j_call: TRBJ2-3; clone_size: -
cdr3_aa: CASHAMGTEAFF; cdr3_nt: TGTGCCAGCCATGCCATGGGGACTGAAGCTTTCTTT; d_call: -; v_call: TRBV27; j_call: TRBJ1-1; clone_size: -
cdr3_aa: CASSSTTANTGELFF; cdr3_nt: TGTGCCAGCAGCTCGACCACGGCGAACACCGGGGAGCTGTTTTTT; d_call: -; v_call: TRBV7-8; j_call: TRBJ2-2; clone_size: -
cdr3_aa: CASSLRLAYQETQYF; cdr3_nt: TGTGCCAGCAGCTTACGGCTAGCGTACCAAGAGACCCAGTACTTC; d_call: -; v_call: TRBV7-2; j_call: TRBJ2-5; clone_size: -
cdr3_aa: CASSPDGQETQYF; cdr3_nt: TGTGCCAGCAGCCCAGACGGTCAAGAGACCCAGTACTTC; d_call: -; v_call: TRBV7-9; j_call: TRBJ2-5; clone_size: once
cdr3_aa: CASSLPGGPNEQFF; cdr3_nt: TGTGCCAGCAGCTTGCCGGGGGGCCCCAATGAGCAGTTCTTC; d_call: -; v_call: TRBV7-3; j_call: TRBJ2-1; clone_size: -
cdr3_aa: CASSRTALSKANYGYTF; cdr3_nt: TGTGCCAGCAGCCGGACGGCCCTCAGCAAAGCTAACTATGGCTACACCTTC; d_call: -; v_call: TRBV11-2; j_call: TRBJ1-2; clone_size: once
cdr3_aa: CASSMGLIYEQYF; cdr3_nt: TGCGCCAGCAGCATGGGACTTATCTACGAGCAGTACTTC; d_call: -; v_call: TRBV5-1; j_call: TRBJ2-7; clone_size: -
cdr3_aa: CASSLVGTGANTGELFF; cdr3_nt: TGTGCCAGCAGCTTAGTCGGGACAGGGGCGAACACCGGGGAGCTGTTTTTT; d_call: TRBD1; v_call: TRBV7-8; j_call: TRBJ2-2; clone_size: once
cdr3_aa: CASSQDRPSSYNEQFF; cdr3_nt: TGCGCCAGCAGCCAAGATCGGCCGAGCTCCTACAATGAGCAGTTCTTC; d_call: -; v_call: TRBV4-3; j_call: TRBJ2-1; clone_size: once
cdr3_aa: CASRSPGGVNEKLFF; cdr3_nt: TGTGCCAGTAGATCCCCGGGTGGGGTGAATGAAAAACTGTTTTTT; d_call: -; v_call: TRBV19; j_call: TRBJ1-4; clone_size: once
cdr3_aa: CATSRVVSNQPQHF; cdr3_nt: TGTGCCACCAGCAGAGTTGTAAGCAATCAGCCCCAGCATTTT; d_call: -; v_call: TRBV15; j_call: TRBJ1-5; clone_size: -
cdr3_aa: CASSSGHIGETQYF; cdr3_nt: TGCGCCAGCAGTTCGGGGCACATCGGGGAGACCCAGTACTTC; d_call: -; v_call: TRBV4-3; j_call: TRBJ2-5; clone_size: -
cdr3_aa: CASSRDRGGYEQYF; cdr3_nt: TGCGCCAGCAGCCGAGACAGGGGTGGGTACGAGCAGTACTTC; d_call: TRBD1; v_call: TRBV5-1; j_call: TRBJ2-7; clone_size: -
cdr3_aa: CASSSKTDPSANEKLFF; cdr3_nt: TGCGCCAGCAGCTCGAAAACAGATCCTTCGGCTAATGAAAAACTGTTTTTT; d_call: -; v_call: TRBV5-1; j_call: TRBJ1-4; clone_size: -
cdr3_aa: CASLRGGLAGAKNIQYF; cdr3_nt: TGTGCCAGTCTTAGGGGAGGACTAGCGGGAGCCAAAAACATTCAGTACTTC; d_call: TRBD2; v_call: TRBV11-2; j_call: TRBJ2-4; clone_size: -
cdr3_aa: CASSYSKASFTDTQYF; cdr3_nt: TGTGCCAGCAGTTACTCGAAGGCCAGCTTCACAGATACGCAGTATTTT; d_call: -; v_call: TRBV6-5; j_call: TRBJ2-3; clone_size: -
cdr3_aa: CASQPARGTGELFF; cdr3_nt: TGTGCCAGTCAACCCGCCCGGGGTACCGGGGAGCTGTTTTTT; d_call: -; v_call: TRBV19; j_call: TRBJ2-2; clone_size: -
cdr3_aa: CASSVGGRSYEQYF; cdr3_nt: TGTGCCAGCAGCGTAGGAGGCAGGAGCTACGAGCAGTACTTC; d_call: -; v_call: TRBV9; j_call: TRBJ2-7; clone_size: -
cdr3_aa: CASSPAGGPGELFF; cdr3_nt: TGTGCCAGCTCACCAGCGGGAGGGCCCGGGGAGCTGTTTTTT; d_call: TRBD2; v_call: TRBV18; j_call: TRBJ2-2; clone_size: -
cdr3_aa: CASNPGAAGNTIYF; cdr3_nt: TGTGCCAGCAACCCGGGGGCGGCTGGAAACACCATATATTTT; d_call: -; v_call: TRBV28; j_call: TRBJ1-3; clone_size: -
cdr3_aa: CASSVVFGVRGSRQNNEQFF; cdr3_nt: TGTGCCAGCAGCGTAGTTTTTGGGGTAAGGGGTTCTAGACAGAACAATGAGCAGTTCTTC; d_call: -; v_call: TRBV9; j_call: TRBJ2-1; clone_size: -
cdr3_aa: CASTHHFGNQPQHF; cdr3_nt: TGTGCCAGCACCCACCATTTCGGCAATCAGCCCCAGCATTTT; d_call: -; v_call: TRBV28; j_call: TRBJ1-5; clone_size: -
cdr3_aa: CASSLTGDQPQHF; cdr3_nt: TGTGCCAGCAGCTTAACAGGGGATCAGCCCCAGCATTTT; d_call: TRBD1; v_call: TRBV7-6; j_call: TRBJ1-5; clone_size: once
cdr3_aa: CASSDWAGGFPYNEQFF; cdr3_nt: TGTGCCAGCAGTGACTGGGCGGGAGGTTTCCCCTACAATGAGCAGTTCTTC; d_call: TRBD2; v_call: TRBV2; j_call: TRBJ2-1; clone_size: -
cdr3_aa: CASSNRLAGTTDTQYF; cdr3_nt: TGTGCCAGCAGCAACCGACTAGCGGGGACCACAGATACGCAGTATTTT; d_call: -; v_call: TRBV21-1; j_call: TRBJ2-3; clone_size: once
cdr3_aa: CASSAGQGGFTEAFF; cdr3_nt: TGCGCCAGCAGTGCCGGACAGGGCGGGTTCACTGAAGCTTTCTTT; d_call: TRBD1; v_call: TRBV10-1; j_call: TRBJ1-1; clone_size: -
cdr3_aa: CASSIGAAYTEAFF; cdr3_nt: TGTGCCAGTAGTATTGGGGCAGCCTACACTGAAGCTTTCTTT; d_call: -; v_call: TRBV19; j_call: TRBJ1-1; clone_size: -
cdr3_aa: CASSPVAGVSDAQYF; cdr3_nt: TGTGCCAGCAGCCCCGTAGCGGGAGTCTCCGATGCGCAGTATTTT; d_call: TRBD2; v_call: TRBV7-2; j_call: TRBJ2-3; clone_size: -
cdr3_aa: CASSLGGQGNEQFF; cdr3_nt: TGCGCCAGCAGCTTGGGTGGACAGGGCAATGAGCAGTTCTTC; d_call: TRBD1; v_call: TRBV5-1; j_call: TRBJ2-1; clone_size: -
cdr3_aa: CASSNPGGNTEAFF; cdr3_nt: TGTGCCAGTAGCAACCCGGGGGGGAACACTGAAGCTTTCTTT; d_call: -; v_call: TRBV19; j_call: TRBJ1-1; clone_size: -
cdr3_aa: CASSRQAGRSYNEQFF; cdr3_nt: TGCGCCAGCAGCCGACAAGCGGGCCGGTCCTACAATGAGCAGTTCTTC; d_call: -; v_call: TRBV4-3; j_call: TRBJ2-1; clone_size: -
cdr3_aa: CASSFPQEPGANVLTF; cdr3_nt: TGTGCCAGCAGCTTTCCCCAGGAACCTGGGGCCAACGTCCTGACTTTC; d_call: -; v_call: TRBV7-3; j_call: TRBJ2-6; clone_size: once
cdr3_aa: CASRPEIVSAYNEQFF; cdr3_nt: TGCGCCAGCAGGCCGGAGATCGTCTCAGCATACAATGAGCAGTTCTTC; d_call: -; v_call: TRBV5-1; j_call: TRBJ2-1; clone_size: -
cdr3_aa: CASVDRATNEKLFF; cdr3_nt: TGTGCCAGTGTCGACAGGGCGACTAATGAAAAACTGTTTTTT; d_call: TRBD1; v_call: TRBV19; j_call: TRBJ1-4; clone_size: -
cdr3_aa: CASRTLAAYNEQFF; cdr3_nt: TGTGCCAGCAGAACGTTAGCGGCCTACAATGAGCAGTTCTTC; d_call: -; v_call: TRBV2; j_call: TRBJ2-1; clone_size: -
cdr3_aa: CASSLDWLNTEAFF; cdr3_nt: TGTGCCAGCAGCTTAGACTGGTTGAACACTGAAGCTTTCTTT; d_call: -; v_call: TRBV11-2; j_call: TRBJ1-1; clone_size: -
cdr3_aa: CASSEEGVGPGELFF; cdr3_nt: TGTGCCAGCAGTGAAGAAGGGGTGGGACCCGGGGAGCTGTTTTTT; d_call: -; v_call: TRBV2; j_call: TRBJ2-2; clone_size: -
cdr3_aa: CASSPYRLAGGRYTQYF; cdr3_nt: TGTGCCAGCAGCCCCTACCGTCTAGCGGGAGGCCGCTATACGCAGTATTTT; d_call: TRBD2; v_call: TRBV7-8; j_call: TRBJ2-3; clone_size: -
cdr3_aa: CASRGGSTDTQYF; cdr3_nt: TGTGCCAGCAGGGGGGGCAGCACAGATACGCAGTATTTT; d_call: -; v_call: TRBV9; j_call: TRBJ2-3; clone_size: -
cdr3_aa: CASSNRDRGGSGELFF; cdr3_nt: TGCGCCAGCAGCAACCGGGACAGGGGTGGTTCCGGGGAGCTGTTTTTT; d_call: TRBD1; v_call: TRBV5-1; j_call: TRBJ2-2; clone_size: once
cdr3_aa: CASSEGDSGNTIYF; cdr3_nt: TGTGCCAGCAGTGAAGGGGATTCTGGAAACACCATATATTTT; d_call: -; v_call: TRBV6-1; j_call: TRBJ1-3; clone_size: -
cdr3_aa: CASRGDRDTGELFF; cdr3_nt: TGTGCCAGCAGAGGGGACAGGGACACCGGGGAGCTGTTTTTT; d_call: TRBD1; v_call: TRBV6-4; j_call: TRBJ2-2; clone_size: -
cdr3_aa: CASRPRRLAGAYNEQFF; cdr3_nt: TGTGCCAGCAGGCCCAGAAGACTAGCGGGAGCGTACAATGAGCAGTTCTTC; d_call: TRBD2; v_call: TRBV2; j_call: TRBJ2-1; clone_size: once
cdr3_aa: CAISGDRDGNEQFF; cdr3_nt: TGTGCCATCAGTGGGGACAGGGACGGTAATGAGCAGTTCTTC; d_call: TRBD1; v_call: TRBV10-3; j_call: TRBJ2-1; clone_size: once
cdr3_aa: CASSLLSGSFYEQYF; cdr3_nt: TGTGCCAGCAGCTTACTTTCTGGCAGTTTCTACGAGCAGTACTTC; d_call: -; v_call: TRBV11-3; j_call: TRBJ2-7; clone_size: -
cdr3_aa: CAIRKQGAPDTEAFF; cdr3_nt: TGTGCCATCAGGAAACAGGGGGCGCCGGACACTGAAGCTTTCTTT; d_call: TRBD1; v_call: TRBV10-3; j_call: TRBJ1-1; clone_size: -
cdr3_aa: CSVVGLAGGDTQYF; cdr3_nt: TGCAGCGTTGTGGGACTAGCGGGAGGTGATACGCAGTATTTT; d_call: TRBD2; v_call: TRBV29-1; j_call: TRBJ2-3; clone_size: -
cdr3_aa: CASSSRTGWAYNEQFF; cdr3_nt: TGTGCCAGCAGTTCCCGTACAGGGTGGGCCTACAATGAGCAGTTCTTC; d_call: -; v_call: TRBV28; j_call: TRBJ2-1; clone_size: -
cdr3_aa: CATRVLNTEAFF; cdr3_nt: TGTGCCACCAGGGTACTGAACACTGAAGCTTTCTTT; d_call: -; v_call: TRBV15; j_call: TRBJ1-1; clone_size: once
cdr3_aa: CASSGRLAGGPSTGELFF; cdr3_nt: TGTGCCAGCAGCGGACGACTAGCGGGAGGGCCGAGCACCGGGGAGCTGTTTTTT; d_call: TRBD2; v_call: TRBV7-8; j_call: TRBJ2-2; clone_size: -
cdr3_aa: CASTAAQLSTEAFF; cdr3_nt: TGTGCCAGCACCGCGGCACAGCTCAGCACTGAAGCTTTCTTT; d_call: -; v_call: TRBV6-5; j_call: TRBJ1-1; clone_size: -
cdr3_aa: CASTKSGGSNEQFF; cdr3_nt: TGTGCCAGCACCAAAAGCGGGGGCTCCAATGAGCAGTTCTTC; d_call: TRBD2; v_call: TRBV28; j_call: TRBJ2-1; clone_size: once